A single sample is the source of the 13 T cell receptor beta chains below, sequenced in a study of control samples from healthy donors and cancer patients. Sequencing used immunoSEQ multiplex PCR; TCRdb keeps in-frame clones, though not all of them. The repertoire holds thousands of clones, with about 91% as singletons. Material: PBMCs. These receptors came from a man aged 55-75 years with colorectal cancer.

This chain joins TRBV7-2 and TRBJ1-1; a possible D gene is TRBD1 (6 bases). This CDR3 has 15 residues. Germline assignment: CDR1 SGHTA and CDR2 FQGNSA. Trimming removed 4 bases at V and 1 base at J, with 13 bases between. The CDR3 protein is CASSSLAGANTEAFF. DNA of the CDR3: TGTGCCAGCAGCTCTTTAGCGGGGGCGAACACTGAAGCTTTCTTT.

This clone has a single count. The chain employs TRBV19 and TRBJ2-3; maybe TRBD2 (6 bases). CDR3 length equals 14 residues. Germline loops: CDR1 LNHDA, CDR2 SQIVND (reference sequence). The V and J ends lost 5 bases and 0 bases respectively, with 9 bases between them. In DNA, the CDR3 is TGTGCCAGTAGTTATAGCGGTAGCACAGATACGCAGTATTTT. The encoded protein is CASSYSGSTDTQYF. The full variable domain, rest sourced from reference TRBV19 and TRBJ2-3, is DGGITQSPKYLFRKEGQNVTLSCEQNLNHDAMYWYRQDPGQGLRLIYYSQIVNDFQKGDIAEGYSVSREKKESFPLTVTSAQKNPTAFYLCASSYSGSTDTQYFGPGTRLTVL.

This chain uses TRBV6-5 with TRBJ2-7, with a possible D match to TRBD1 (6 bases). The germline gives CDR1 MNHEY, CDR2 SVGAGI. This CDR3 is 13 amino acids long. V lost 3 bases to trimming and J lost 4 bases, with 10 bases between them. As DNA, the CDR3 is TGTGCCAGCAGTTATTCAGGACAGTACGAGCAGTACTTC. Translating gives CASSYSGQYEQYF.

The chain is built from TRBV29-1 and TRBJ1-1, with 7 bases that match TRBD1. The CDR3 has 11 residues. The V gene end was trimmed by 7 bases and the J gene end by 6 bases; junction bases not matched to a gene: 5. Germline loops: CDR1 SQVTM, CDR2 ANQGSEA. The CDR3 loop is CSARQGAEAFF. The CDR3 nucleotides read TGCAGCGCCCGACAGGGCGCTGAAGCTTTCTTT.

The rearrangement joins TRBV2 to TRBJ1-2; TRBD1 matches at 10 bases. Germline CDR1 and CDR2: SNHLY and FYNNEI. This CDR3 region has 13 residues. V lost 5 bases and J lost 5; bases outside the gene matches: 2. CDR3 protein: CASSLDRGYGYTF. In DNA, the CDR3 is TGTGCCAGCAGTTTGGACAGGGGGTATGGCTACACCTTC.

This rearrangement joins TRBV11-2 to TRBJ2-7; 10 positions match TRBD2. V gave up 5 bases and J gave up 2 bases; unmatched junction bases: 6. CDR1 and CDR2 (germline): SGHAT, FQNNGV. This CDR3 has 15 amino acids. In DNA form, the CDR3 reads TGTGCCAGCAGCGCCGAACTAGCGGGGACCTACGAGCAGTACTTC. It is translated as CASSAELAGTYEQYF.

The rearrangement links TRBV5-1 to TRBJ2-5; D remains unclear. This CDR3 has 14 residues. CDR1 and CDR2 from the germline V gene are SGHRS and YFSETQ. Trimming took off 0 bases at V and 2 bases at J, with 8 bases between the two ends. The CDR3 DNA follows: TGCGCCAGCAGCTTGGTCGGCAGTCAAGAGACCCAGTACTTC. Translated: CASSLVGSQETQYF.

In its sample, this clone was seen a few times. This chain joins TRBV5-1 and TRBJ2-5, with no clear D. The CDR3 contains 12 residues. Trimming cost V 0 bases and J 1 base, with 1 base left between them. The germline gives CDR1 SGHRS, CDR2 YFSETQ. CDR3 nucleotides: TGCGCCAGCAGCTTGGCCCAAGAGACCCAGTACTTC. Protein sequence: CASSLAQETQYF. The full variable domain, completed using reference TRBV5-1 and TRBJ2-5, is KAGVTQTPRYLIKTRGQQVTLSCSPISGHRSVSWYQQTPGQGLQFLFEYFSETQRNKGNFPGRFSGRQFSNSRSEMNVSTLELGDSALYLCASSLAQETQYFGPGTRLLVL.

This clone was counted a few times. This chain connects TRBV28 to TRBJ2-6; D is uncertain. CDR1 and CDR2 (germline): MDHEN, SYDVKM. The length of the CDR3 is 15 residues. V was pared by 0 bases and J by 4 bases, with 7 bases between. CDR3 loop: CASSLWGRGANVLTF. The CDR3 DNA follows: TGTGCCAGCAGTTTATGGGGCCGAGGGGCCAACGTCCTGACTTTC.

The chain couples TRBV29-1 to TRBJ2-7, with D possibly called TRBD1 or TRBD2 (5 bases each). Germline V gene data show CDR1 as SQVTM and CDR2 as ANQGSEA. V was clipped by 4 bases and J by 5 bases, with 15 bases between them. This CDR3 spans 13 amino acids. The CDR3 here is CSVVVQVGNEQYF. CDR3 sequence (DNA): TGCAGCGTTGTGGTACAGGTCGGGAACGAGCAGTACTTC.

The CDR3 reads CAISERNTIYF. CDR3 nucleotide sequence: TGTGCCATCAGTGAGCGGAACACCATATATTTT. The V gene is TRBV10-3, the J gene TRBJ1-3, with D unclear. V was clipped by 2 bases and J by 7 bases, with 3 bases between them. CDR3 length: 11 amino acids. In germline, CDR1 is ENHRY, CDR2 SYGVKD.

Concerning this clone itself: Germline is not matched at one junction end, which may reflect a read error. The same CDR3 also results from other DNA sequences found in this sample. The V call is TRBV24-1, the J call TRBJ2-5; the D gene is possibly TRBD1 (7 bases). The germline gives CDR1 KGHDR, CDR2 SFDVKD. The CDR3 is 18 amino acids. The CDR3 here is CATSDLSPRGGGKETQYF. The CDR3 coding sequence is TGTGCCACCAGTGATTTATCCCCCAGAGGAGGGGGCAAGGAGACCCAATACTTC.

CDR3 region: CASSLTPREETEAFF. Here the CDR3 DNA reads TGTGCCAGCAGCTTAACGCCCAGGGAGGAAACTGAAGCTTTCTTT. The chain recombines TRBV7-3 with TRBJ1-1, with D maybe TRBD1 (5 bases). From germline, CDR1 is SGHTA and CDR2 FQGTGA. The CDR3 extends over 15 amino acids. V was cut by 0 bases and J by 5 bases, with 13 bases left in between.